This T cell receptor (beta chain) derives from a study of blood T cell repertoires in COVID-19. Looking at the study overall: The samples span acute and convalescent COVID-19 from the United States, Italy and Spain.

Between the trimmed V and J ends, which lost 4 bases and 8 bases, there was a span of 19 bases. The CDR3 runs to 15 residues. Germline loops: CDR1 SGHDN, CDR2 FVKESK. Profiling relied on immunoSEQ multiplex PCR, and the TCRdb table lists in-frame clones only, not all of them. The sample contains roughly 130,000 clones, about 85% of which appear only once. The genes are TRBV14 and TRBJ2-3; TRBD1 is a possible D gene (7 bases). Sequenced: peripheral blood. The receptor comes from a man in his 70s with acute or convalescent COVID-19. Here the CDR3 DNA reads TGTGCCAGCAGCCCTCCTGGGAGGTCAGGGGGTACGCAGTATTTT. Its translation is CASSPPGRSGGTQYF.